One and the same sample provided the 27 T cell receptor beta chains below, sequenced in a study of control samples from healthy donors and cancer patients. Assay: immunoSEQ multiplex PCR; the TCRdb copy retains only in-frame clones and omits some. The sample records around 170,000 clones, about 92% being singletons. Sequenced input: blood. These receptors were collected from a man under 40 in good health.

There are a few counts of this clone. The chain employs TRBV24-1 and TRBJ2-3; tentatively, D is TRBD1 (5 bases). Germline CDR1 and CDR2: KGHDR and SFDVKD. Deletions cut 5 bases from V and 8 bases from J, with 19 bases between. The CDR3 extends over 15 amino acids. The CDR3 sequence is CATSAGQDEQITQYF. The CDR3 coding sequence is TGTGCCACCAGTGCAGGGCAAGACGAGCAGATTACGCAGTATTTT.

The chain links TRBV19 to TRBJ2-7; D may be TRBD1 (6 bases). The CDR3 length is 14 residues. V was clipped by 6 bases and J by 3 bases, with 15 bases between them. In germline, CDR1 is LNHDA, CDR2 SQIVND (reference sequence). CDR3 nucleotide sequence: TGTGCCAGTAGCCACGACGGGACACTCTACGAGCAGTACTTC. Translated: CASSHDGTLYEQYF.

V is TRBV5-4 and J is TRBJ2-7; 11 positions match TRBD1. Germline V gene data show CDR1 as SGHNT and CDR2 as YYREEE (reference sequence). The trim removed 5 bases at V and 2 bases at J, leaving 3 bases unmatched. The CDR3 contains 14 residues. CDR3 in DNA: TGTGCCAGCAGTCAGGACAGGGGGCCCTACGAGCAGTACTTC. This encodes CASSQDRGPYEQYF. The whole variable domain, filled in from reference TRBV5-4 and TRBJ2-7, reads ETGVTQSPTHLIKTRGQQVTLRCSSQSGHNTVSWYQQALGQGPQFIFQYYREEENGRGNFPPRFSGLQFPNYSSELNVNALELDDSALYLCASSQDRGPYEQYFGPGTRLTVT.

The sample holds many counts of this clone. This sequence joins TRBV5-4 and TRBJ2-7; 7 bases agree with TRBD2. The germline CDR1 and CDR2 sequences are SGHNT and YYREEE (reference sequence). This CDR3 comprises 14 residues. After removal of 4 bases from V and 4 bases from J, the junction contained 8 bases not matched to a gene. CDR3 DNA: TGTGCCAGCAGCCCGGGGGGTTACACGTACGAGCAGTACTTC. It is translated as CASSPGGYTYEQYF.

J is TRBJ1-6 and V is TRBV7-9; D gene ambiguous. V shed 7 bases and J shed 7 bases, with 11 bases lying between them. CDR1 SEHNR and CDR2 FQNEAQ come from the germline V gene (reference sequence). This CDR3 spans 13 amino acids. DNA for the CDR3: TGTGCCAGCACCCCCACCGTCAATTCACCCCTCCACTTT. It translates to CASTPTVNSPLHF.

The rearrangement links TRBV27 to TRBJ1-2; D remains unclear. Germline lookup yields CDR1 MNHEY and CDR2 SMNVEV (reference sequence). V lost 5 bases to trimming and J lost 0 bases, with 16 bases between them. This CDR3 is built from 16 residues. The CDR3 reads CASSPRGQTPNYGYTF. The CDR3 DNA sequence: TGTGCCAGCAGTCCACGAGGTCAGACACCTAACTATGGCTACACCTTC.

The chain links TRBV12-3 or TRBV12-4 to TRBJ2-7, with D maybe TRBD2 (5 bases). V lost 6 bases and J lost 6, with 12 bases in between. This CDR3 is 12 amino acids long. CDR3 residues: CASRLGTGEQYF. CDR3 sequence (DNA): TGTGCCAGCAGACTAGGAACCGGCGAGCAGTACTTC.

Written as DNA, the CDR3 is TGTGCCATCAGTACCGGGACAGGGGGCTTAGGATATGGCTACACCTTC. Encoded protein: CAISTGTGGLGYGYTF. This rearrangement joins TRBV10-3 to TRBJ1-2, with 12 bases identical to TRBD1. In germline, CDR1 is ENHRY, CDR2 SYGVKD. This CDR3 is 16 amino acids long. Trimming removed 5 bases from V and 5 bases from J; junction bases left unmatched: 9.

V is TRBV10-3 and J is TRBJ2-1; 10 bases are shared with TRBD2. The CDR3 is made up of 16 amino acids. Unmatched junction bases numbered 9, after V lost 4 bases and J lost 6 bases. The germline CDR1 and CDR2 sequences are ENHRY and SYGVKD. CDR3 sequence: CAISASLAGGINEQFF. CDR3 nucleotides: TGTGCCATCAGTGCATCCTTAGCGGGGGGAATCAATGAGCAGTTCTTC.

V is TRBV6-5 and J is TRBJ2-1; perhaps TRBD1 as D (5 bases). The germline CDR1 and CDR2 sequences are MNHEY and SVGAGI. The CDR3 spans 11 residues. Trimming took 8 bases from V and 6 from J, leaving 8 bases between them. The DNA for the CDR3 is TGTGCCAGCTACGACAGCAATGAGCAGTTCTTC. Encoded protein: CASYDSNEQFF.

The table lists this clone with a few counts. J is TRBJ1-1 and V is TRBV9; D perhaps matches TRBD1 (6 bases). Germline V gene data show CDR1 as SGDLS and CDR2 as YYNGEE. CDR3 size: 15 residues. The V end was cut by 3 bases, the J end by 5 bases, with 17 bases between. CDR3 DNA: TGTGCCAGCAGCGATGGGGGCTCAAGGGGGACTGAAGCTTTCTTT. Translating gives CASSDGGSRGTEAFF.

CDR3 protein: CASGSLWASEAFF. In DNA form, the CDR3 reads TGTGCTAGTGGTTCCCTTTGGGCCTCTGAAGCTTTCTTT. The chain combines TRBV12-5 with TRBJ1-1; D gene unclear. Trimming pared 4 bases from V and 6 bases from J, leaving 12 bases between. The length of the CDR3 is 13 residues. CDR1 is LGHNT, CDR2 FRNRAP, per germline.

This CDR3 reads CASSAVAGDITGELFF. CDR3 sequence (DNA): TGTGCCAGTAGTGCAGTAGCGGGAGATATCACCGGGGAGCTGTTTTTT. V usage is TRBV19 and J usage is TRBJ2-2; 9 bases fit TRBD2. Germline CDR1 and CDR2: LNHDA and SQIVND (reference sequence). Trimming cost V 5 bases and J 4 bases; bases outside gene matches: 8. CDR3 length: 16 residues. The variable domain in full, completed from reference TRBV19 and TRBJ2-2, reads DGGITQSPKYLFRKEGQNVTLSCEQNLNHDAMYWYRQDPGQGLRLIYYSQIVNDFQKGDIAEGYSVSREKKESFPLTVTSAQKNPTAFYLCASSAVAGDITGELFFGEGSRLTVL.

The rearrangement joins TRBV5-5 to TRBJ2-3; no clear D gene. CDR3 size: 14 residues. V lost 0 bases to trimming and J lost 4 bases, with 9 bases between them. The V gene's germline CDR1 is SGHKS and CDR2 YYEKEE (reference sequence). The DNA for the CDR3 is TGTGCCAGCAGCTTGGCCTTAGCCTCAGATACGCAGTATTTT. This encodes CASSLALASDTQYF.

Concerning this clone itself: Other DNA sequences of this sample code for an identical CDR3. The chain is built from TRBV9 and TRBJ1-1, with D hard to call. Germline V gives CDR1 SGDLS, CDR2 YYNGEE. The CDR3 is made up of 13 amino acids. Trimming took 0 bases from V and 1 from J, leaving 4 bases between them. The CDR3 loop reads CASSVAGNTEAFF. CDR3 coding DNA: TGTGCCAGCAGCGTAGCCGGGAACACTGAAGCTTTCTTT.

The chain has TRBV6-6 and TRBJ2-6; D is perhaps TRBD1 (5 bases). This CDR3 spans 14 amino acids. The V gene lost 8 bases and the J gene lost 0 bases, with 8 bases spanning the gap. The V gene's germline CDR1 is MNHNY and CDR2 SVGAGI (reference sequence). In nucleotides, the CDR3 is TGTGCCAGCGGTACAGGCTCTGGGGCCAACGTCCTGACTTTC. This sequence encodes CASGTGSGANVLTF.

The chain's CDR3 is CASSPGLAETQYF. CDR3 nucleotide sequence: TGTGCCAGCTCACCGGGACTAGCGGAGACCCAGTACTTC. The rearrangement uses TRBV18 and TRBJ2-5, with 10 bases matching TRBD2. There are 13 residues in the CDR3. Unmatched junction bases numbered 0, after V lost 3 bases and J lost 5 bases. The V gene's germline CDR1 is KGHSH and CDR2 LQKENI.

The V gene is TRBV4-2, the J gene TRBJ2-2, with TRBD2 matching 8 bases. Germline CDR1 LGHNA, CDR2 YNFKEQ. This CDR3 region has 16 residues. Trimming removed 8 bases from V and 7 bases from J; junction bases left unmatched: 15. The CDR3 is CASRDKAGVVGGELFF. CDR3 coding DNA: TGTGCCAGCCGTGATAAAGCGGGGGTGGTTGGCGGGGAGCTGTTTTTT.

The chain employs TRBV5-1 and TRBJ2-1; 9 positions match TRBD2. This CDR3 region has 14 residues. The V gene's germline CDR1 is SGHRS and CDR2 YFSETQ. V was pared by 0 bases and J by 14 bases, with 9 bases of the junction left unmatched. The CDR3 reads CASSLGREGLMEFF. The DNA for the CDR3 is TGCGCCAGCAGCTTGGGGCGGGAGGGCCTTATGGAGTTCTTC.

CDR3 nucleotides: TGTGCCAGCAGTGGGCAGATAATTAACACTGAAGCTTTCTTT. Its protein product is CASSGQIINTEAFF. V and J are TRBV2 and TRBJ1-1; no definite D call. The CDR3 loop spans 14 amino acids. Germline-derived CDR1 and CDR2 are SNHLY and FYNNEI. Trimming stripped 4 bases from V and 2 bases from J, with 11 bases between.

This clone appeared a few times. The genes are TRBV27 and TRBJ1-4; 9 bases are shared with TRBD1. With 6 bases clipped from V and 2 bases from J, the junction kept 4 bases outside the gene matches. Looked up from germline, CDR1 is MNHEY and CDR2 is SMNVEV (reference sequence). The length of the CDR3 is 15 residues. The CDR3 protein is CASRRGQGTNEKLFF. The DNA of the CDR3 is TGTGCCAGCAGAAGGGGACAGGGCACTAATGAAAAACTGTTTTTT.

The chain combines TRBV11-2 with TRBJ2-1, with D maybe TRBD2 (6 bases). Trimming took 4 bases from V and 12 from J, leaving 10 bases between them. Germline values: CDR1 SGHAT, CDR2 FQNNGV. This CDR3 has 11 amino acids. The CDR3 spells CASSSRDWQFF. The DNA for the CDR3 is TGTGCCAGCAGCTCCCGGGACTGGCAGTTCTTC.

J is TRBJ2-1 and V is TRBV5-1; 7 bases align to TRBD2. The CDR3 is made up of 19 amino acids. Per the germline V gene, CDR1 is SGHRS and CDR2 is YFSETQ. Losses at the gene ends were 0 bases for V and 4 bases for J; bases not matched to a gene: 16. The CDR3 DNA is TGCGCCAGCAGCTTGGTATCTGGGAGGGCGATAAGGGAGTACAATGAGCAGTTCTTC. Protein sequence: CASSLVSGRAIREYNEQFF.

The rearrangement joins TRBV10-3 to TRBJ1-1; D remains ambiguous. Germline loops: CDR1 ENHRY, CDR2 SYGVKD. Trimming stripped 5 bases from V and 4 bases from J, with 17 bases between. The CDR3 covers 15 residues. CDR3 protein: CAISQTGGWGTEAFF. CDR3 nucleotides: TGTGCCATCAGTCAGACCGGTGGGTGGGGCACTGAAGCTTTCTTT.

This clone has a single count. The CDR3 region is CASSYSMGFDSNQPQHF. The CDR3 nucleotides read TGTGCCAGCAGTTACTCGATGGGATTCGATAGCAATCAGCCCCAGCATTTT. This rearrangement joins TRBV6-2 or TRBV6-3 to TRBJ1-5; D gene unclear. The CDR3 has 17 amino acids. Germline-derived CDR1 and CDR2 are MNHEY and SVGEGT. Trimming took off 0 bases at V and 0 bases at J, with 12 bases between the two ends.

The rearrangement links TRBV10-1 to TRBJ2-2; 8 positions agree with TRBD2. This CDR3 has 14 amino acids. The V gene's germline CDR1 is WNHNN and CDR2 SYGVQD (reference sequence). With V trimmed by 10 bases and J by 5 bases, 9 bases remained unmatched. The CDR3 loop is CATKAGVGTGELFF. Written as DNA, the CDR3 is TGCGCCACCAAAGCGGGAGTAGGGACCGGGGAGCTGTTTTTT.

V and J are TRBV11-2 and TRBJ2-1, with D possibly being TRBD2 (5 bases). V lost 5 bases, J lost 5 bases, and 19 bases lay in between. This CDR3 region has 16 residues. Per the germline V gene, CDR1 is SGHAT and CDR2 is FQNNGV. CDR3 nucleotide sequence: TGTGCCAGCAGCCACCATCGTCCCGGACTTAACAATGAGCAGTTCTTC. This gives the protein CASSHHRPGLNNEQFF.